This TCR beta chain was retrieved from a study of blood T cell repertoires in COVID-19. Participants had their cohort set by participant-reported clinical history. Donors of Cohort 3 who recovered were those that had two negative PCRs, clearance, or symptom resolution. Clones were read by immunoSEQ multiplex PCR, and TCRdb kept only the in-frame ones, dropping some. The data show roughly 400,000 clones, about 83% seen once. This clone showed up just once. V was pared by 5 bases and J by 2 bases, with 6 bases of the junction left unmatched. In germline, CDR1 is SGHTA, CDR2 FQGNSA. CDR3 length: 14 amino acids.

The chain combines TRBV7-2 with TRBJ2-7; 7 nucleotides agree with TRBD2. This receptor was identified in a woman aged 45 to 65 who had recovered from COVID-19. The specimen was PBMCs or T cells enriched from blood (not recorded which). CDR3 nucleotides: TGTGCCAGCAGCCCCCGGGGGGTGGCCTACGAGCAGTACTTC. Translating gives CASSPRGVAYEQYF.